This TCR beta chain was retrieved from a study of OX40 agonist ivuxolimab in advanced cancers. Here immunoSEQ multiplex PCR was the method, and the copy in TCRdb shows in-frame clones only, minus some. The data hold tens of thousands of clones, with approximately 89% observed a single time. In regard to this clone: Its antigen is undetermined.

General study points: Part of the nonresponder group also had normalized T-cell clonal expansion that was low. Within 6 weeks, CD4+ and CD8+ blood T cells expanded clonally at 0.1 to 3.0 mg/kg. No antigen was identified for the clonally expanded peripheral T cells.

This CDR3 contains 13 residues. V was clipped by 4 bases and J by 3 bases; unmatched bases: 1. Looked up from germline, CDR1 is MGHDK and CDR2 is SYGVNS. Sequencing used CD4+ or CD8+ T cells sorted from blood, obtained in a trial of the OX40 agonist ivuxolimab. The TCR originated in an adult with an advanced solid tumor such as melanoma, head and neck, liver or kidney cancer. The rearrangement joins TRBV25-1 to TRBJ1-2, with TRBD1 matching 8 bases. The DNA for the CDR3 is TGTGCCAGCAGTGGGGGACAGGACTATGGCTACACCTTC. Its protein product is CASSGGQDYGYTF.